Listed below are T cell receptor beta chains from one sample, sequenced in a study of cytomegalovirus exposure and HLA in healthy donors. Produced via immunoSEQ multiplex PCR; TCRdb's table is partial and in-frame only. The repertoire holds 85,000 to 90,000 clones, 67% seen once, with 2.1% in the top ten. Specimen: PBMCs. These receptors all stem from a young man in good health and CMV-seronegative. Both conserved end residues are part of each CDR3. A D gene is named only where the DNA matches it firmly. Clone size, where shown, is once, few, many, or a class for clones that have expanded.

J | length | V | D | size | CDR3 | DNA
TRBJ2-7 | 15 | TRBV10-3 | - | - | CAISGQTPSSYEQYF | TGTGCCATCAGCGGACAGACCCCGAGCTCCTACGAGCAGTACTTC
TRBJ2-7 | 13 | TRBV27 | - | - | CASSLRVGYEQYF | TGTGCCAGCAGTTTACGGGTCGGCTACGAGCAGTACTTC
TRBJ2-7 | 14 | TRBV18 | - | - | CASSPLKTGSEQYF | TGTGCCAGCTCACCCCTAAAGACAGGCAGCGAGCAGTACTTC
TRBJ1-1 | 12 | TRBV19 | - | once | CASMRMNTEAFF | TGTGCCAGTATGAGGATGAACACTGAAGCTTTCTTT
TRBJ2-7 | 15 | TRBV2 | - | - | CASRGLAVVSYEQYF | TGTGCCAGCAGAGGTCTAGCTGTCGTCTCCTACGAGCAGTACTTC
TRBJ2-3 | 13 | TRBV29-1 | TRBD2 | - | CSVRLAEEDTQYF | TGCAGCGTTCGACTAGCGGAAGAGGATACGCAGTATTTT
TRBJ2-7 | 13 | TRBV6-1 | - | - | CASSEYPDYEQYF | TGTGCCAGCAGTGAATACCCAGACTACGAGCAGTACTTC
TRBJ2-2 | 15 | TRBV7-3 | TRBD1 | - | CASTPGTGESGELFF | TGTGCCAGCACCCCCGGGACAGGGGAATCGGGGGAGCTGTTTTTT
TRBJ1-1 | 17 | TRBV12-2 | - | - | CASPWGGTYIMFTEAFF | TGTGCAAGTCCCTGGGGGGGAACCTATATCATGTTCACTGAAGCTTTCTTT
TRBJ2-5 | 15 | TRBV2 | TRBD1 | - | CASSPDRGYQETQYF | TGTGCCAGCAGTCCAGACAGGGGCTATCAAGAGACCCAGTACTTC
TRBJ2-1 | 14 | TRBV10-3 | TRBD1 | - | CAIRGTGAGGEQFF | TGTGCCATCAGAGGGACAGGGGCTGGGGGGGAGCAGTTCTTC
TRBJ1-1 | 14 | TRBV29-1 | TRBD1 | - | CSVVDRELNTEAFF | TGCAGCGTTGTGGACAGGGAATTGAACACTGAAGCTTTCTTT
TRBJ2-7 | 16 | TRBV27 | - | - | CASSLLGGRGSYEQYF | TGTGCCAGCAGTTTACTTGGTGGCAGGGGCTCCTACGAGCAGTACTTC
TRBJ1-3 | 16 | TRBV5-1 | - | - | CASSLDGTISGNTIYF | TGCGCCAGCAGCTTGGATGGGACTATCTCTGGAAACACCATATATTTT
TRBJ1-4 | 14 | TRBV6-1 | TRBD1 | - | CASSSTGGVEKLFF | TGTGCCAGCAGCTCGACAGGGGGTGTTGAAAAACTGTTTTTT
TRBJ1-4 | 16 | TRBV28 | TRBD1 | once | CASSFSRGGQGAKLFF | TGTGCCAGCAGTTTCTCGAGGGGGGGACAGGGGGCAAAACTGTTTTTT
TRBJ1-1 | 13 | TRBV6-5 | - | - | CASSYPQGTEAFF | TGTGCCAGCAGTTACCCGCAGGGAACTGAAGCTTTCTTT
TRBJ1-5 | 18 | TRBV14 | - | - | CASSQENVEDLGNQPQHF | TGTGCCAGCAGCCAAGAAAATGTCGAGGATTTGGGCAATCAGCCCCAGCATTTT
TRBJ1-2 | 14 | TRBV6-5 | TRBD1 | few | CASSYSAGTVGYTF | TGTGCCAGCAGTTACTCCGCCGGGACAGTGGGCTACACCTTC
TRBJ1-2 | 14 | TRBV25-1 | TRBD1 | - | CATSKDRPSYGYTF | TGTGCCACCTCAAAGGACAGGCCCTCCTATGGCTACACCTTC
TRBJ1-1 | 13 | TRBV19 | - | - | CATTRGGGTEAFF | TGTGCCACCACGAGGGGCGGGGGCACTGAAGCTTTCTTT
TRBJ1-4 | 16 | TRBV10-3 | - | - | CAISGVWSAGAEKLFF | TGTGCCATCAGTGGGGTTTGGTCGGCAGGGGCTGAAAAACTGTTTTTT
TRBJ1-2 | 13 | TRBV28 | - | - | CASSLFRGYGYTF | TGTGCCAGCAGTTTATTCCGGGGCTATGGCTACACCTTC
TRBJ2-7 | 11 | TRBV27 | - | - | CASSSTCITVF | TGTGCCAGCAGTTCAACATGCATCACAGTGTTC
TRBJ2-7 | 12 | TRBV30 | - | - | CAWSVRSYEQYF | TGTGCCTGGAGTGTACGGAGCTACGAGCAGTACTTC
TRBJ1-1 | 15 | TRBV6-6 | TRBD1 | few | CASSPFRGQGTEAFF | TGTGCCAGCAGTCCATTCAGGGGGCAGGGCACTGAAGCTTTCTTT
TRBJ1-1 | 15 | TRBV19 | TRBD1 | - | CASSIVGTGNTEAFF | TGTGCCAGTAGTATAGTTGGGACAGGGAACACTGAAGCTTTCTTT
TRBJ1-1 | 13 | TRBV5-1 | - | few | CASSPDGGTEAFF | TGCGCCAGCAGCCCGGACGGGGGCACTGAAGCTTTCTTT
TRBJ1-1 | 14 | TRBV19 | - | - | CASRRQILNTEAFF | TGTGCCAGTAGAAGACAGATCTTGAACACTGAAGCTTTCTTT
TRBJ1-2 | 12 | TRBV28 | - | few | CASRPNRDGYTF | TGTGCCAGCAGACCTAACAGGGACGGCTACACCTTC
TRBJ2-3 | 16 | TRBV7-9 | TRBD1 | - | CASSLTGQVVPDTQYF | TGTGCCAGCAGCCTAACTGGACAGGTAGTCCCAGATACGCAGTATTTT
TRBJ1-5 | 14 | TRBV19 | TRBD1 | - | CASSLGQGGQPQHF | TGTGCCAGTAGTCTCGGACAGGGCGGCCAGCCCCAGCATTTT
TRBJ2-6 | 19 | TRBV7-9 | - | - | CASSFGSGGYPSGANVLTF | TGTGCCAGCAGCTTTGGCTCTGGCGGCTACCCGTCTGGGGCCAACGTCCTGACTTTC
TRBJ1-2 | 11 | TRBV11-2 | - | - | CASSRGYGYTF | TGTGCCAGCAGCAGGGGTTATGGCTACACCTTC
TRBJ2-3 | 15 | TRBV6-4 | - | - | CASSDSKGLTDTQYF | TGTGCCAGCAGTGACTCTAAGGGGCTCACAGATACGCAGTATTTT
TRBJ1-3 | 14 | TRBV7-2 | - | - | CASSSTSDRNTIYF | TGTGCCAGCAGCTCAACTTCGGACAGAAACACCATATATTTT
TRBJ1-5 | 13 | TRBV30 | - | - | CAWERGNNQPQHF | TGTGCCTGGGAGCGAGGGAACAATCAGCCCCAGCATTTT
TRBJ2-7 | 15 | TRBV4-1 | - | once | CASSHVGLSSYEQYF | TGCGCCAGCAGCCATGTTGGACTGAGCTCCTACGAGCAGTACTTC
TRBJ2-7 | 13 | TRBV15 | - | - | CATSPLRDRVSDF | TGTGCCACCAGCCCCCTCAGGGATCGGGTATCAGACTTC
TRBJ2-7 | 14 | TRBV11-3 | TRBD1 | - | CASSLGTGGYEQYF | TGTGCCAGCAGCTTAGGGACAGGGGGTTACGAGCAGTACTTC
TRBJ2-1 | 15 | TRBV9 | TRBD2 | - | CASSGSGGNYNEQFF | TGTGCCAGCAGCGGCAGCGGGGGGAACTACAATGAGCAGTTCTTC
TRBJ2-7 | 16 | TRBV15 | - | - | CATSRDPTGQNYEQYF | TGTGCCACCAGCAGAGATCCCACAGGCCAAAACTACGAGCAGTACTTC
TRBJ2-3 | 13 | TRBV28 | TRBD2 | few | CASSAGGADTQYF | TGTGCCAGCAGTGCGGGAGGGGCAGATACGCAGTATTTT
TRBJ1-3 | 13 | TRBV10-2 | - | - | CASTFTAGNTIYF | TGCGCCAGCACTTTCACAGCTGGAAACACCATATATTTT
TRBJ2-7 | 15 | TRBV9 | - | - | CASSESTGSAYEQYF | TGTGCCAGCAGCGAGTCGACAGGAAGTGCCTACGAGCAGTACTTC
TRBJ2-7 | 14 | TRBV27 | - | - | CASSLGIYPYEQYF | TGTGCCAGCAGTTTAGGTATCTACCCCTACGAGCAGTACTTC
TRBJ1-1 | 14 | TRBV7-9 | - | - | CASSLASGNTEAFF | TGTGCCAGCAGCTTAGCGTCGGGGAACACTGAAGCTTTCTTT
TRBJ2-5 | 16 | TRBV5-8 | TRBD2 | few | CASRLTGTRREETQYF | TGTGCCAGCCGACTGACCGGGACTAGAAGGGAAGAGACCCAGTACTTC
TRBJ1-4 | 16 | TRBV18 | TRBD1 | few | CASSLRRGQDNEKLFF | TGTGCCAGCTCTCTTAGACGGGGACAGGATAATGAAAAACTGTTTTTT
TRBJ1-1 | 12 | TRBV7-2 | - | - | CASSLESKGVFF | TGTGCCAGCAGCTTAGAGTCGAAGGGGGTTTTCTTT
TRBJ1-2 | 14 | TRBV7-9 | TRBD1 | - | CASSFTDRPCGYTF | TGTGCCAGCAGCTTTACGGACAGGCCATGCGGCTACACCTTC
TRBJ2-7 | 15 | TRBV9 | TRBD1 | - | CASSAGTGTPYEQYF | TGTGCCAGCAGCGCCGGGACAGGGACCCCCTACGAGCAGTACTTC
TRBJ1-4 | 16 | TRBV27 | - | - | CASSSPLGGANEKLFF | TGTGCCAGCAGTTCACCGTTAGGGGGGGCTAATGAAAAACTGTTTTTT
TRBJ1-1 | 13 | TRBV11-3 | - | - | CASSLSRLTEAFF | TGTGCCAGCAGCTTAAGCCGCCTCACTGAAGCTTTCTTT
TRBJ2-3 | 16 | TRBV27 | - | - | CASSLNAGRSTDTQYF | TGTGCCAGCAGTTTAAACGCGGGTCGCTCAACAGATACGCAGTATTTT
TRBJ1-5 | 15 | TRBV19 | - | - | CASSLYSGPNQPQHF | TGTGCCAGTAGTCTTTACAGTGGCCCTAATCAGCCCCAGCATTTT
TRBJ1-6 | 15 | TRBV10-3 | TRBD1 | - | CAINIGTEANSPLHF | TGTGCCATCAATATTGGGACAGAAGCTAATTCACCCCTCCACTTT
TRBJ1-1 | 13 | TRBV6-5 | TRBD1 | - | CASSLGQGTEAFF | TGTGCCAGCAGTCTCGGACAGGGGACTGAAGCTTTCTTT
TRBJ1-1 | 15 | TRBV2 | TRBD1 | - | CASRLGQGALNEAFF | TGTGCCAGCAGATTGGGACAGGGGGCCCTCAATGAAGCTTTCTTT
TRBJ2-1 | 15 | TRBV27 | TRBD2 | - | CASTNDGGAGNEQFF | TGTGCCAGCACCAACGACGGGGGGGCAGGCAATGAGCAGTTCTTC